These 27 T cell receptor beta chains came from one sample sequenced in a study of CD8 T cells in Susac syndrome. Reverse transcription of roughly 0.45 to 1 ug RNA used random hexamers. Each CDR3 protein gets one entry after TCRdb re-called the immunoSEQ multiplex PCR reads with MiXCR. Of around 180,000 distinct CDR3 sequences in the sample, approximately 96% were seen once. Sequenced sample: CD8+ T cells from PBMCs. Receptors originate from a human donor with multiple sclerosis.

This chain joins TRBV15 and TRBJ1-2; TRBD1 agrees at 9 bases. The CDR3 covers 14 residues. Losses at the gene ends were 3 bases for V and 4 bases for J; bases not matched to a gene: 3. Germline V gene data show CDR1 as LNHNV and CDR2 as YYDKDF (reference sequence). Here the CDR3 reads CATSSTGGRYGYTF. The CDR3 DNA reads as TGTGCCACCAGCAGCACAGGGGGCCGCTATGGCTACACCTTC.

This sequence joins TRBV11-2 and TRBJ2-7, with D perhaps being TRBD1 or TRBD2 (6 bases each). This CDR3 has 15 amino acids. Between the trimmed V and J ends, which lost 0 bases and 6 bases, there was a span of 15 bases. Germline loops: CDR1 SGHAT, CDR2 FQNNGV. CDR3 nucleotides: TGTGCCAGCAGCTTAGATGGTGGGGGGCTCGTCGAGCAGTACTTC. Its protein product is CASSLDGGGLVEQYF.

This CDR3 reads CAWPLGGELFF. The CDR3 DNA reads TGTGCCTGGCCGTTGGGAGGGGAGCTGTTTTTT. This sequence joins TRBV30 and TRBJ2-2; D gene ambiguous. Germline V gene sequence: CDR1 GTSNPN, CDR2 SVGIG (reference sequence). The ends were cut back, 5 bases at V and 8 bases at J, with 9 bases in the middle. There are 11 residues in the CDR3. Full variable domain (remainder filled in from reference TRBV30 and TRBJ2-2): SQTIHQWPATLVQPVGSPLSLECTVEGTSNPNLYWYRQAAGRGLQLLFYSVGIGQISSEVPQNLSASRPQDRQFILSSKKLLLSDSGFYLCAWPLGGELFFGEGSRLTVL.

The chain employs TRBV29-1 and TRBJ2-7, with D possibly being TRBD1 or TRBD2 (6 bases each). Germline V lookup: CDR1 SQVTM, CDR2 ANQGSEA. The CDR3 consists of 13 residues. The V and J ends lost 4 bases and 2 bases respectively, with 12 bases between them. This CDR3 is CSVVGGPTYEQYF. The CDR3 DNA is TGCAGCGTTGTGGGGGGCCCCACCTACGAGCAGTACTTC.

V is TRBV12-5 and J is TRBJ1-1, with TRBD1 as a possible D gene (6 bases). V was trimmed by 0 bases and J by 11 bases, leaving 16 bases between them. This CDR3 spans 14 amino acids. CDR1 and CDR2 from the germline V gene are LGHNT and FRNRAP. CDR3 bases: TGTGCTAGTGGTTTGGTCCCCACCTGGACAGAGGCTTTCTTT. Protein product: CASGLVPTWTEAFF.

V gene TRBV29-1 combines with J gene TRBJ2-2; D gene ambiguous. CDR3 length equals 12 residues. V lost 5 bases, J lost 5 bases, and 9 bases lay in between. In germline, CDR1 is SQVTM, CDR2 ANQGSEA. The CDR3 DNA follows: TGCAGCGTTTACGGACGGACCGGGGAGCTGTTTTTT. Translation: CSVYGRTGELFF.

The V call is TRBV6-6, the J call TRBJ1-2; 7 bases are shared with TRBD1. CDR3 length: 15 residues. Germline lookup yields CDR1 MNHNY and CDR2 SVGAGI (reference sequence). With 0 bases clipped from V and 6 bases from J, the junction kept 7 bases outside the gene matches. The CDR3 sequence is CASSYSGTAKDGYTF. CDR3 coding DNA: TGTGCCAGCAGTTACTCGGGGACAGCCAAGGATGGCTACACCTTC.

CDR3 residues: CSVTRQYTQYF. For the CDR3, the DNA is TGCAGCGTTACCAGACAATATACGCAGTATTTT. V gene TRBV29-1 combines with J gene TRBJ2-3; D not certain. This CDR3 has 11 residues. The ends were cut back, 5 bases at V and 7 bases at J, with 10 bases in the middle. Germline lookup yields CDR1 SQVTM and CDR2 ANQGSEA.

V and J are TRBV20-1 and TRBJ2-3, with 10 bases matching TRBD2. Unmatched junction bases numbered 9, after V lost 6 bases and J lost 3 bases. The CDR3 spans 15 residues. Germline V CDR1 and CDR2: DFQATT, SNEGSKA (reference sequence). CDR3 DNA sequence: TGCAGTGCCAACATAGCGGGAGGTACGACAGATACGCAGTATTTT. This translates into CSANIAGGTTDTQYF.

This chain connects TRBV3-1 to TRBJ2-3; TRBD2 aligns across 8 bases. The CDR3 contains 17 residues. V was pared by 0 bases and J by 5 bases, with 10 bases of the junction left unmatched. Germline V gene sequence: CDR1 LGHDT, CDR2 YNNKEL (reference sequence). The CDR3 DNA is TGTGCCAGCAGCCAAGATCCCGACGGGGGGGCCAGAGATACGCAGTATTTT. As protein: CASSQDPDGGARDTQYF.

The CDR3 sequence is CSAPRLDSYEQYF. The DNA of the CDR3 is TGCAGTGCCCCTAGACTAGATTCCTACGAGCAGTACTTC. The gene calls are TRBV20-1 and TRBJ2-7, with a possible D match to TRBD2 (6 bases). The germline gives CDR1 DFQATT, CDR2 SNEGSKA (reference sequence). CDR3 size: 13 residues. Deletions cut 6 bases from V and 1 base from J, with 13 bases between.

This chain links TRBV27 with TRBJ1-5, with no clear D. Trimming removed 0 bases from V and 7 bases from J, with 7 bases in between. The CDR3 consists of 13 residues. The V gene's germline CDR1 is MNHEY and CDR2 SMNVEV (reference sequence). CDR3 sequence: CASSLSPAQPQHF. The CDR3 DNA reads TGTGCCAGCAGTTTATCCCCCGCCCAGCCCCAGCATTTT.

The rearrangement uses TRBV27 and TRBJ2-7; the match to TRBD2 covers 8 bases. V lost 4 bases to trimming and J lost 7 bases; unmatched junction nucleotides: 9. The CDR3 totals 14 residues. CDR1 MNHEY and CDR2 SMNVEV come from the germline V gene (reference sequence). For the CDR3, the DNA is TGTGCCAGCAGTTCAGGGACGGGGACTAGGGAGCAGTACTTC. As protein: CASSSGTGTREQYF.

CDR3 bases: TGCAGTGCTAGATTTCCGGACAGGCCTTCCTACGAGCAGTACTTC. Amino acids: CSARFPDRPSYEQYF. The chain recombines TRBV20-1 with TRBJ2-7; the match to TRBD1 covers 7 bases. The CDR3 is 15 amino acids. Germline V lookup: CDR1 DFQATT, CDR2 SNEGSKA (reference sequence). Trimming took 2 bases from V and 1 from J; bases not matched to a gene: 8.

The gene calls are TRBV7-9 and TRBJ2-1; the match to TRBD1 covers 9 bases. This CDR3 has 15 residues. The ends lost 3 bases at V and 6 bases at J; junction bases unmatched: 6. CDR1 SEHNR and CDR2 FQNEAQ come from the germline V gene (reference sequence). The CDR3 spells CASSLGQGTLNEQFF. DNA of the CDR3: TGTGCCAGCAGCTTGGGACAGGGTACCCTCAATGAGCAGTTCTTC.

The rearrangement joins TRBV4-1 to TRBJ1-2, with D hard to call. This CDR3 contains 13 residues. Per germline, CDR1 MGHRA and CDR2 YSYEKL. The germline V and J ends were trimmed by 0 bases and 6 bases, with 8 bases remaining between them. CDR3 amino acids: CASSQDNGHGYTF. For the CDR3, the DNA is TGCGCCAGCAGCCAAGATAATGGCCATGGCTACACCTTC.

The CDR3, as DNA: TGTGCCAGCAGCCAATATCATGGGGTAGCGCACTCCTACGAGCAGTACTTC. Translation gives CASSQYHGVAHSYEQYF. The chain is built from TRBV14 and TRBJ2-7, with a tentative D call TRBD2 (5 bases). CDR1 is SGHDN and CDR2 is FVKESK in the germline V gene. This CDR3 has 17 amino acids. V was pared by 2 bases and J by 0 bases, with 17 bases between.

This chain joins TRBV10-2 and TRBJ2-1; D call uncertain. V was cut by 5 bases and J by 8 bases, with 13 bases left in between. The CDR3 loop spans 13 amino acids. Germline-derived CDR1 and CDR2 are WSHSY and SAAADI. The CDR3 is CASSPSRNDEQFF. The CDR3 nucleotides are TGCGCCAGCAGTCCCAGCCGGAACGATGAGCAGTTCTTC.

This rearrangement joins TRBV9 to TRBJ1-2, with unresolved D. The CDR3 runs to 11 residues. The V end was cut by 4 bases, the J end by 6 bases, with 7 bases between. Germline loops: CDR1 SGDLS, CDR2 YYNGEE. The CDR3 is CASSTRNGYTF. CDR3 coding DNA: TGTGCCAGCAGCACACGGAATGGCTACACCTTC. The full variable domain, in which reference TRBV9 and TRBJ1-2 provide the parts outside the CDR3, is DSGVTQTPKHLITATGQRVTLRCSPRSGDLSVYWYQQSLDQGLQFLIQYYNGEERAKGNILERFSAQQFPDLHSELNLSSLELGDSALYFCASSTRNGYTFGSGTRLTVV.

The rearrangement joins TRBV27 to TRBJ2-7; D may be TRBD1 (6 bases). Germline V gives CDR1 MNHEY, CDR2 SMNVEV (reference sequence). CDR3 length equals 14 residues. V was cut by 5 bases and J by 10 bases, with 21 bases left in between. The CDR3 spells CASSTYPRGTNQYF. The DNA of the CDR3 is TGTGCCAGCAGTACATACCCAAGAGGGACAAATCAGTACTTC.

The J gene is TRBJ1-4, the V gene TRBV29-1; D not certain. From germline, CDR1 is SQVTM and CDR2 ANQGSEA. V dropped 0 bases and J dropped 8 bases, with 7 bases sitting between them. This CDR3 contains 12 residues. The CDR3 is CSVEDFGEKLFF. The CDR3 coding sequence is TGCAGCGTTGAAGATTTCGGGGAAAAACTGTTTTTT.

The CDR3 DNA is TGTGCCAGCAGTCACCAAAAAAGACTAGCAAACTACGAGCAGTACTTC. Residues: CASSHQKRLANYEQYF. This chain uses TRBV27 with TRBJ2-7; 7 bases agree with TRBD2. The CDR3 is 16 amino acids. CDR1 and CDR2 from the germline V gene are MNHEY and SMNVEV (reference sequence). With V trimmed by 5 bases and J by 3 bases, 13 bases remained unmatched.

The chain carries TRBV2 and TRBJ2-5; possible D gene TRBD2, 6 bases. Trimming left V 1 base short and J 5 bases short, with 11 bases between. The CDR3 contains 14 residues. Germline lookup yields CDR1 SNHLY and CDR2 FYNNEI. CDR3 nucleotides: TGTGCCAGCAGTGAAGGGGGGGTCGGGGAGACCCAGTACTTC. Translating gives CASSEGGVGETQYF.

The J gene is TRBJ2-7, the V gene TRBV29-1; the D gene could be TRBD1 or TRBD2 (6 bases each). The germline V gene encodes CDR1 SQVTM and CDR2 ANQGSEA. Trimming stripped 3 bases from V and 2 bases from J, with 17 bases between. This CDR3 contains 15 residues. CDR3 amino acids: CSVEGGGRNPYEQYF. Here the CDR3 DNA reads TGCAGCGTTGAGGGTGGGGGGCGCAACCCCTACGAGCAGTACTTC.

The genes are TRBV29-1 and TRBJ1-2; 8 bases map to TRBD1. CDR1 SQVTM and CDR2 ANQGSEA come from the germline V gene. The CDR3 runs 15 residues. Trimming took 3 bases from V and 0 from J; bases not matched to a gene: 6. The CDR3 region has the DNA TGCAGCGTTGATGCCCGGACAGGGCCTAACTATGGCTACACCTTC. Protein sequence: CSVDARTGPNYGYTF.

The chain combines TRBV20-1 with TRBJ2-7; 12 nucleotides agree with TRBD2. CDR1 and CDR2 from the germline V gene are DFQATT and SNEGSKA (reference sequence). The V gene end was trimmed by 5 bases and the J gene end by 5 bases; junction bases not matched to a gene: 10. The CDR3 sequence is 15 residues long. CDR3 residues: CSAEGLAGRLDEQYF. CDR3 nucleotide sequence: TGCAGTGCTGAAGGACTAGCGGGAAGGTTGGACGAGCAGTACTTC.

The chain combines TRBV7-2 with TRBJ2-5; 8 nucleotides align to TRBD2. Germline CDR1 is SGHTA and CDR2 is FQGNSA. CDR3 length: 17 amino acids. V dropped 5 bases and J dropped 0; count of bases not matched to a gene: 11. The DNA of the CDR3 is TGTGCCAGCAGCACTGACTGGGGCGGGGGGAACCAAGAGACCCAGTACTTC. Amino acids: CASSTDWGGGNQETQYF.